This T cell receptor beta chain emerged from a study of T cell repertoires in cytomegalovirus infection (dated by TCRdb to the late 2010s). General notes on the study: Recently identified HLA-C-restricted CMV epitopes, whose presentation resists viral immunomodulation, were targeted by peptide stimulations together with well-studied HLA-B-restricted epitopes. Donor HLA type was relevant to the analysis, because carriage of CMV infection together with the matching HLA type was indicated by public TCR beta signatures.

This sample's treatment or condition label indicates: in vitro stimulation with specific CMV peptide epitopes to enrich CMV-specific T cells. This clonotype was observed many times. Its antigen is not yet known. No base qualities exist here, and no much larger clone lies one base off it. Reads for this sample came from an Illumina HiSeq 1500. TCRdb ran its own pipeline on the public reads, namely fastp trimming at Q25 and MiXCR clone calling, and kept in-frame beta chains. One record per CDR3 amino acid sequence lists the most common genes and DNA. In this sample the table shows a few hundred thousand distinct CDR3 sequences, under 45% of which occur a single time. About 46% of the sample is held by the ten biggest clonotypes. What the work shows at the level of the full study, not this receptor alone: In the ex vivo response, HLA-C-restricted CMV-specific TCR beta clonotypes were dominant, and in two of eight donors the single most frequent clonotype came from this HLA-C-restricted group. In both this cohort and an independent roughly 350-donor cohort, the cumulative frequency of public TCR beta family members distinguished carriers of CMV infection plus the relevant HLA type.

Compared with germline, V lacks 3 bases and J lacks 5 bases; bases without a gene match: 12. There are 17 amino acids in the CDR3, from cysteine to phenylalanine inclusive. Left in the record is the CDR3 DNA by itself, 51 bases read in frame from the first base. Based on the germline V gene, the CDR1 and CDR2 sequences are SGHTA and FQGNSA. The chain is encoded by TRBV7-2 joined to TRBJ2-5; TRBD2 lines up with 10 middle nucleotides. This sequence originates from a human donor in good health (CMV status not recorded). Some clones in this sample may be carry-over from other donors' samples. The sequences come from cultured PBMCs, collected from culture after CMV antigen stimulation. Here the CDR3 is given as CASSLASGRAWGETQYF. The DNA sequence is given as TGTGCCAGCAGCTTGGCCAGCGGGAGGGCGTGGGGCGAGACCCAGTACTTC.